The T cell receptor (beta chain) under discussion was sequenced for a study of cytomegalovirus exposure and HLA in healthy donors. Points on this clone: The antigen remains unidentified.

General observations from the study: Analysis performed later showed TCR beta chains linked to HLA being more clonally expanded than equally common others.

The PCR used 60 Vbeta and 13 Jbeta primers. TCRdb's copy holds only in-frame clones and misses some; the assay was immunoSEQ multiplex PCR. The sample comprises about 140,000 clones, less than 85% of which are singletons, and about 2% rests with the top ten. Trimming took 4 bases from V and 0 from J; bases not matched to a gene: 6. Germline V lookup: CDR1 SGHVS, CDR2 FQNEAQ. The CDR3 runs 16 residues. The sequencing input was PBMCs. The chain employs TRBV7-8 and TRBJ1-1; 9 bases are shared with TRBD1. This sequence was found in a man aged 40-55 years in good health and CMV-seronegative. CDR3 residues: CASSSRDRDMNTEAFF. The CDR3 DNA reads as TGTGCCAGCAGCTCCCGGGACAGGGACATGAACACTGAAGCTTTCTTT.